This is a list of T cell receptor beta chains from one sample in a study of cytotoxic CD8 clonotypes in ibrutinib-treated CLL. Clones were read by immunoSEQ multiplex PCR, and TCRdb kept only the in-frame ones, dropping some. The table includes approximately 170,000 clones, roughly 84% detected once. Sample: PBMCs, taken at disease progression, from a patient treated with ibrutinib. The receptors come from a human donor with chronic lymphocytic leukemia. Both conserved end residues are part of each CDR3. The D gene is left open where the match is weak. Part of the rows lack a size; the others show once, few, many or a class for expanded clones.

J gene,D gene,V gene,clone size,CDR3 DNA,CDR3 protein
TRBJ2-1,-,TRBV6-7,-,TGTGCCAGCAGACACCCCATGTTGGCGACTACAGCCCTTATGTACAATGAGCAGTTCTTC,CASRHPMLATTALMYNEQFF
TRBJ2-3,-,TRBV18,-,TGTGCCAGCTCACCAGGGGTCTACACGGATACGCAGTATTTT,CASSPGVYTDTQYF
TRBJ1-3,TRBD1,TRBV18,-,TGTGCCAGCTCACCACCAGGGACAGGGGAAAACACCATATATTTT,CASSPPGTGENTIYF
TRBJ1-2,-,TRBV29-1,-,TGCAGCGTTGGTAATCCGGGGGTCAGGCCGCTCTACACCTTC,CSVGNPGVRPLYTF
TRBJ2-1,-,TRBV20-1,-,TGCAGTCCCCGGGGGCACAATGAGCAGTTCTTC,CSPRGHNEQFF
TRBJ2-7,-,TRBV27,-,TGTGCCAGCAGTTTATCTTCTTCCAGGACCTACGAGCAGTACTTC,CASSLSSSRTYEQYF
TRBJ2-2,-,TRBV7-3,once,TGTGCCAGCAGCTTGGACCGGGACTCATTCACCGGGGAGCTGTTTTTT,CASSLDRDSFTGELFF
TRBJ2-2,TRBD2,TRBV7-3,-,TGTGCCAGCAGCTTAACGTCTAGCGGGACTAACACCGGGGAGCTGTTTTTT,CASSLTSSGTNTGELFF
TRBJ2-7,TRBD1,TRBV9,-,TGTGCCAGCAGCGTAGACCCAAACACAGGGGGCTTTAACGAGCAGTACTTC,CASSVDPNTGGFNEQYF
TRBJ1-1,-,TRBV18,-,TGTGCCAGCTCACAAGCAGGGGACACTGAAGCTTTCTTT,CASSQAGDTEAFF
TRBJ2-7,-,TRBV6-5,-,TGTGCCAGCGGACGCTACGAGCAGTACTTC,CASGRYEQYF
TRBJ1-5,TRBD1,TRBV4-2,few,TGTGCCAGCAGCCACGACAGGGGAGTGGGTCAGCCCCAGCATTTT,CASSHDRGVGQPQHF
TRBJ2-7,TRBD1,TRBV4-3,-,TGCGCCAGCAGCCAAGCCCGACAGGGGGCCTACGAGCAGTACTTC,CASSQARQGAYEQYF
TRBJ2-3,TRBD2,TRBV30,-,TGTGCCTGGAGTGCCGGGACTAGCGCTAGCACAGATACGCAGTATTTT,CAWSAGTSASTDTQYF
TRBJ2-3,-,TRBV15,-,TGTGCCACCGGGTCGGGAGTGGCAGATACGCAGTATTTT,CATGSGVADTQYF
TRBJ2-7,TRBD2,TRBV5-1,-,TGCGCCAGCAGCTGGGGGGGACTAGCGGGAGGAAGTTCCTACGAGCAGTACTTC,CASSWGGLAGGSSYEQYF
TRBJ1-1,-,TRBV6-5,-,TGTGCCAGCAGTTACTCAGGCAGTATGAACACTGAAGCTTTCTTT,CASSYSGSMNTEAFF
TRBJ1-5,-,TRBV7-9,few,TGTGCCAGCAGCCGTACCGGGACGGGGAGCAATCAGCCCCAGCATTTT,CASSRTGTGSNQPQHF
TRBJ2-3,-,TRBV7-8,-,TGTGCCTCCGAGGGGACTAGCACAGATACGCAGTATTTT,CASEGTSTDTQYF
TRBJ2-7,-,TRBV5-4,-,TGTGCCACCAGGGCCGACTACGAGCAGTACTTC,CATRADYEQYF
TRBJ2-5,-,TRBV11-3,once,TGTGCCAGCAGCTTAGGTATAACGGGACGGTTCTCACAAGAGACCCAGTACTTC,CASSLGITGRFSQETQYF
TRBJ1-3,TRBD1,TRBV19,-,TGTGCCAGTACGGACAGGGGACCTGGAAACACCATATATTTT,CASTDRGPGNTIYF
TRBJ2-1,-,TRBV19,-,TGTGCCAGTAGTCCGGGTCCTAATGAGCAGTTCTTC,CASSPGPNEQFF
TRBJ2-3,-,TRBV18,-,TGTGCCAGCTCGCCGCGGACAGCTGATACGCAGTATTTT,CASSPRTADTQYF
TRBJ2-7,TRBD2,TRBV5-1,-,TGCGCCAGTTCTAGCGGGAGCGGGTCCTACGAGCAGTACTTC,CASSSGSGSYEQYF
TRBJ1-2,-,TRBV6-1,-,TGTGCCAGCAGTACCCAGGGGTTAGGCTATGGCTACACCTTC,CASSTQGLGYGYTF
TRBJ1-4,-,TRBV27,-,TGTGCCAGCAGGAGGACCGGGAGGGGTGAAAAACTGTTTTTT,CASRRTGRGEKLFF
TRBJ1-5,-,TRBV28,-,TGTGCCAGCAGTTTTTTGAGCAGGAAAAATCAGCCCCAGCATTTT,CASSFLSRKNQPQHF
TRBJ2-7,TRBD1,TRBV9,once,TGTGCCAGCAGCGTAGGGACAGGGCGGACACGGGAGTACTTC,CASSVGTGRTREYF
TRBJ2-7,TRBD2,TRBV27,few,TGTGCCAGCAGTTCCCCAGGTAGCGGGAGTCGCGAGCAGTACTTC,CASSSPGSGSREQYF
TRBJ2-1,TRBD2,TRBV11-3,-,TGTGCCAGCAGCTTATTGCTAGCGGGAGGGAATGAGCAGTTCTTC,CASSLLLAGGNEQFF
TRBJ1-2,-,TRBV20-1,few,TGCAGTGCTATTGGCGGGCAGGGCTACACCTTC,CSAIGGQGYTF
TRBJ1-1,TRBD1,TRBV30,-,TGTGCCTGGAGTCTCTCCGGGACAGGGGGAACTGAAGCTTTCTTT,CAWSLSGTGGTEAFF
TRBJ2-1,-,TRBV6-1,-,TGTGCCAGCAGTGAAGGGGGCAGCTACAATGAGCAGTTCTTC,CASSEGGSYNEQFF
TRBJ2-5,TRBD1,TRBV27,-,TGTGCCAGCAGCAGGACAGGGGGCTCCGAGACCCAGTACTTC,CASSRTGGSETQYF
TRBJ2-1,TRBD2,TRBV7-3,-,TGTGCCAGCAGCGTCGGACTAGCGGGCGGGGAGCAGTTCTTC,CASSVGLAGGEQFF
TRBJ2-1,-,TRBV14,-,TGTGCCAGCAGCCAAGACCTGTCACTCAATGAGCAGTTCTTC,CASSQDLSLNEQFF
TRBJ1-1,TRBD1,TRBV4-3,-,TGCGCCAGCAGCCAACTAAGCACGACAGGGGCAGGTGAAGCTTTCTTT,CASSQLSTTGAGEAFF